The 25 T cell receptor beta chains given below trace back to one sample, sequenced in a study of shared clonotypes between healthy human individuals. Sequenced by immunoSEQ multiplex PCR; TCRdb stores in-frame clones only, minus some. The table lists under 600,000 clones, about 96% of them singletons. The sample taken for sequencing was naive CD4+ T cells sorted from blood. The subset was: CD45RA+ positively selected. These receptors all come from a woman aged 25-40 years in good health.

CDR3 sequence: CASSIGQVQETQYF. CDR3 DNA sequence: TGTGCCAGTAGTATAGGACAGGTCCAAGAGACCCAGTACTTC. This chain connects TRBV19 to TRBJ2-5; a weak D match, TRBD1 (6 bases). The CDR3 is made up of 14 amino acids. Between the trimmed V and J ends, which lost 1 base and 1 base, there was a span of 7 bases. The germline CDR1 and CDR2 sequences are LNHDA and SQIVND (reference sequence).

This chain links TRBV28 with TRBJ2-2; D unresolved. Germline loops: CDR1 MDHEN, CDR2 SYDVKM. This CDR3 spans 15 amino acids. V was clipped by 7 bases and J by 4 bases, with 16 bases between them. CDR3 sequence reads: CASKLFGSATGELFF. CDR3 coding DNA: TGTGCCAGCAAACTGTTTGGCAGCGCCACCGGGGAGCTGTTTTTT.

The chain joins TRBV27 to TRBJ2-3; D remains unclear. V lost 6 bases to trimming and J lost 5 bases, with 12 bases between them. This CDR3 is 13 amino acids long. The V gene's germline CDR1 is MNHEY and CDR2 SMNVEV (reference sequence). CDR3 nucleotide sequence: TGTGCCAGCAGGGTAGGGTCGGGAGATACGCAGTATTTT. This sequence encodes CASRVGSGDTQYF.

J is TRBJ2-7 and V is TRBV28; D not resolved. Between the trimmed V and J ends, which lost 2 bases and 7 bases, there was a span of 15 bases. The V gene's germline CDR1 is MDHEN and CDR2 SYDVKM. CDR3 length equals 14 residues. The CDR3 nucleotides read TGTGCCAGCAGTTTAGTAAACGACGCTTGTGAGCAGTACTTC. This translates into CASSLVNDACEQYF.

This sequence joins TRBV9 and TRBJ2-3; D gene unclear. Per the germline V gene, CDR1 is SGDLS and CDR2 is YYNGEE. V shed 4 bases and J shed 3 bases, with 12 bases lying between them. CDR3 length: 14 residues. The CDR3 region is CASSPRPGTDTQYF. The CDR3 region has the DNA TGTGCCAGCAGCCCCCGCCCGGGTACAGATACGCAGTATTTT.

This clone appeared once. The rearrangement uses TRBV6-1 and TRBJ2-2, with D perhaps matching TRBD1 (6 bases). The CDR3 runs 12 residues. The V and J ends lost 4 bases and 8 bases respectively, with 8 bases between them. Germline V CDR1 and CDR2: MNHNS, SASEGT. The CDR3 here is CASSVDRGELFF. CDR3 in DNA: TGTGCCAGCAGTGTAGACAGGGGGGAGCTGTTTTTT.

This clone was recorded once. The J gene is TRBJ2-2, the V gene TRBV11-3; TRBD2 matches at 10 bases. V lost 2 bases, J lost 0 bases, and 6 bases stayed unmatched. CDR1 SGHNT and CDR2 YENEEA come from the germline V gene. CDR3 length: 18 amino acids. The CDR3 reads CASSLSLTSGANTGELFF. The CDR3 bases are TGTGCCAGCAGCTTATCACTCACTAGCGGGGCGAACACCGGGGAGCTGTTTTTT.

The V call is TRBV29-1, the J call TRBJ2-2; D is unresolved. Germline loops: CDR1 SQVTM, CDR2 ANQGSEA. V gave up 6 bases and J gave up 7 bases, with 6 bases separating them. The CDR3 sequence is 10 residues long. CDR3 nucleotides: TGCAGCGTCGGTAACGGGGAGCTGTTTTTT. Protein sequence: CSVGNGELFF.

The CDR3 DNA is TGTGCCAGCAGACGGTCGGGGGGCCAAGAGACCCAGTACTTC. Amino acids: CASRRSGGQETQYF. The chain couples TRBV2 to TRBJ2-5; 7 bases match TRBD2. There are 14 residues in the CDR3. Germline V CDR1 and CDR2: SNHLY, FYNNEI. Trimming took 6 bases from V and 1 from J; bases not matched to a gene: 5.

This chain connects TRBV4-1 to TRBJ1-4; no clear D. The germline V and J ends were trimmed by 1 base and 3 bases, with 18 bases remaining between them. Germline V CDR1 and CDR2: MGHRA, YSYEKL. This CDR3 comprises 18 residues. CDR3 DNA sequence: TGCGCCAGCAGCCAAGGCCTTGGCGAGGGTCGTGCTAATGAAAAACTGTTTTTT. Its translation: CASSQGLGEGRANEKLFF.

The chain links TRBV6-1 to TRBJ1-2; D ambiguous. V lost 5 bases to trimming and J lost 5 bases, with 9 bases between them. This CDR3 is 12 amino acids long. Germline V gene sequence: CDR1 MNHNS, CDR2 SASEGT. The CDR3 DNA follows: TGTGCCAGCAGTTATGACCAGTATGGCTACACCTTC. It codes for CASSYDQYGYTF.

This clone came up once. J is TRBJ2-7 and V is TRBV5-1; D is possibly TRBD2 (6 bases). This CDR3 has 13 amino acids. V was cut by 4 bases and J by 0 bases, with 8 bases left in between. Germline V gene lookup returns CDR1 SGHRS and CDR2 YFSETQ. CDR3 in DNA: TGCGCCAGCAGCAAGGACTACTCCTACGAGCAGTACTTC. It encodes CASSKDYSYEQYF. The full variable domain, rest sourced from reference TRBV5-1 and TRBJ2-7, is KAGVTQTPRYLIKTRGQQVTLSCSPISGHRSVSWYQQTPGQGLQFLFEYFSETQRNKGNFPGRFSGRQFSNSRSEMNVSTLELGDSALYLCASSKDYSYEQYFGPGTRLTVT.

The gene calls are TRBV19 and TRBJ2-1; TRBD1 or TRBD2 may be the D gene (6 bases each). The germline CDR1 and CDR2 sequences are LNHDA and SQIVND (reference sequence). Trimming cost V 4 bases and J 1 base, with 17 bases left between them. The CDR3 consists of 17 residues. Written as DNA, the CDR3 is TGTGCCAGTAGTACCTACCCGGGGGCGGGATCCTACAATGAGCAGTTCTTC. As protein: CASSTYPGAGSYNEQFF.

The V call is TRBV5-1, the J call TRBJ2-5, with 9 bases matching TRBD2. With V trimmed by 5 bases and J by 5 bases, 4 bases remained unmatched. This CDR3 contains 13 residues. Germline assignment: CDR1 SGHRS and CDR2 YFSETQ. The CDR3 spells CASSIAGDETQYF. CDR3 nucleotide sequence: TGCGCCAGCAGTATAGCGGGAGACGAGACCCAGTACTTC.

A word on this clone: Relative to the germline gene, one junction end is altered; a read error may explain this. The genes are TRBV2 and TRBJ2-7; the match to TRBD2 covers 7 bases. The CDR3 is 12 amino acids. Germline loops: CDR1 SNHLY, CDR2 FYNNEI. DNA for the CDR3: TGTGCCAGCAGTGGCGAGACTAGCCCTCGGAACTTC. Its protein product is CASSGETSPRNF. Full variable domain (outside the CDR3, taken from reference TRBV2 and TRBJ2-7): EPEVTQTPSHQVTQMGQEVILRCVPISNHLYFYWYRQILGQKVEFLVSFYNNEISEKSEIFDDQFSVERPDGSNFTLKIRSTKLEDSAMYFCASSGETSPRNFGPGTRLTVT.

A single count supports this clone. At one end, the junction sequence differs from germline, possibly due to a read error. V is TRBV5-4 and J is TRBJ2-3; 10 nucleotides agree with TRBD2. The CDR3 consists of 18 residues. Germline V gene data show CDR1 as SGHNT and CDR2 as YYREEE (reference sequence). The CDR3 DNA follows: TGTGCCAGCAGCCTCGGGACTAGCGCAACCCTAGGCACATATACGCAGTATTTT. It translates to CASSLGTSATLGTYTQYF. Using reference TRBV5-4 and TRBJ2-3 for the parts outside the CDR3, the full variable domain is ETGVTQSPTHLIKTRGQQVTLRCSSQSGHNTVSWYQQALGQGPQFIFQYYREEENGRGNFPPRFSGLQFPNYSSELNVNALELDDSALYLCASSLGTSATLGTYTQYFGPGTRLTVL.

V and J are TRBV7-9 and TRBJ2-7; possible D gene TRBD1, 5 bases. Between the trimmed V and J ends, which lost 1 base and 6 bases, there was a span of 16 bases. CDR1 SEHNR and CDR2 FQNEAQ come from the germline V gene (reference sequence). This CDR3 is built from 15 residues. CDR3 coding DNA: TGTGCCAGCAGCTTAGGACCTAGGGGCATTGGCGAGCAGTACTTC. Protein: CASSLGPRGIGEQYF.

V gene TRBV7-3 combines with J gene TRBJ2-1, with D possibly TRBD2 on 5 matching bases. The V end lost 5 bases, the J end lost 0 bases, and 11 bases lay between the germline ends. This CDR3 region has 15 residues. Germline V gene sequence: CDR1 SGHTA, CDR2 FQGTGA. The CDR3 coding sequence is TGTGCCAGCAGCATAGACGGGAACTCCTACAATGAGCAGTTCTTC. Its translation is CASSIDGNSYNEQFF.

The chain joins TRBV5-6 to TRBJ2-1, with D tentatively TRBD1 (6 bases). The CDR3 contains 15 residues. Germline V lookup: CDR1 SGHDT, CDR2 YYEEEE. V dropped 0 bases and J dropped 3 bases, with 10 bases sitting between them. The DNA of the CDR3 is TGTGCCAGCAGCTTGGTCGGACAGAACTACAATGAGCAGTTCTTC. Translation gives CASSLVGQNYNEQFF.

V is TRBV28 and J is TRBJ1-2, with D unresolved. The V gene's germline CDR1 is MDHEN and CDR2 SYDVKM. This CDR3 has 16 amino acids. Trimming took 6 bases from V and 4 from J, leaving 21 bases between them. Here the CDR3 DNA reads TGTGCCAGCAGGCGATTAGGCCTTGGACCGGGCTATGGCTACACCTTC. Translated: CASRRLGLGPGYGYTF.

Only one count was recorded for this clone. The same CDR3 is also encoded by other DNA sequences in this sample. The gene calls are TRBV19 and TRBJ1-1; weak D call: TRBD1 (5 bases). The germline V gene has CDR1 LNHDA and CDR2 SQIVND (reference sequence). This CDR3 contains 13 residues. The V end lost 3 bases, the J end lost 3 bases, and 8 bases lay between the germline ends. CDR3 in amino acids: CASSITGDTEAFF. CDR3 DNA sequence: TGTGCCAGTAGTATTACAGGCGACACTGAAGCTTTCTTT. Using reference TRBV19 and TRBJ1-1 for the parts outside the CDR3, the full variable domain is DGGITQSPKYLFRKEGQNVTLSCEQNLNHDAMYWYRQDPGQGLRLIYYSQIVNDFQKGDIAEGYSVSREKKESFPLTVTSAQKNPTAFYLCASSITGDTEAFFGQGTRLTVV.

The chain is built from TRBV5-6 and TRBJ2-3; TRBD1 or TRBD2 may be the D gene (5 bases each). The CDR3 consists of 16 residues. The V and J ends lost 0 bases and 3 bases respectively, with 14 bases between them. Germline loops: CDR1 SGHDT, CDR2 YYEEEE. The CDR3 reads CASSLDPGTLTDTQYF. In DNA, the CDR3 is TGTGCCAGCAGCTTGGATCCCGGGACGCTTACAGATACGCAGTATTTT.

This chain links TRBV29-1 with TRBJ2-7, with 8 bases aligning to TRBD1. CDR1 SQVTM and CDR2 ANQGSEA come from the germline V gene. J gave up 5 bases and V 7 bases, and 13 bases lay outside the gene matches. The CDR3 spans 14 residues. The CDR3 protein is CSDHRGTGEDEQYF. The DNA for the CDR3 is TGCAGCGACCACCGAGGGACAGGTGAGGACGAGCAGTACTTC.

The gene calls are TRBV19 and TRBJ2-2; TRBD1 might be the D (5 bases). The V end was cut by 1 base, the J end by 7 bases, with 13 bases between. The V gene's germline CDR1 is LNHDA and CDR2 SQIVND (reference sequence). This CDR3 has 15 residues. The CDR3 protein is CASSIVQPQGGELFF. In nucleotides, the CDR3 is TGTGCCAGTAGTATAGTTCAGCCTCAGGGCGGGGAGCTGTTTTTT.

The genes are TRBV5-8 and TRBJ2-7, with D possibly TRBD2 on 6 matching bases. Germline V gene lookup returns CDR1 SGHTS and CDR2 YDEGEE. The V and J ends lost 9 bases and 3 bases respectively, with 16 bases between them. The CDR3 contains 13 residues. CDR3 protein: CATAPGGLYEQYF. The CDR3 DNA reads as TGTGCCACGGCCCCCGGGGGACTCTACGAGCAGTACTTC.